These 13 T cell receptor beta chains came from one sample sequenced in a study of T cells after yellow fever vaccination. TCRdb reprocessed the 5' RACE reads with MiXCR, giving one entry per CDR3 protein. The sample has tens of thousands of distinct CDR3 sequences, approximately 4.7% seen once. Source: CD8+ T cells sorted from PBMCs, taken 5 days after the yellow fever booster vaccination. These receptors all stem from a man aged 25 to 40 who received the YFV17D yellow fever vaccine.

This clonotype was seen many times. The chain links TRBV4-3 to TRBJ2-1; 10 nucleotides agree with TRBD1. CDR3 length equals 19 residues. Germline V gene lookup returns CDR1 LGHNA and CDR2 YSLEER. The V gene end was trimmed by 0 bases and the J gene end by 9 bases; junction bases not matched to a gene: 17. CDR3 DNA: TGCGCCAGCAGCCAAGATTCACTTCGGGGGACAGGGGAATTTACTGAGCAGTTCTTC. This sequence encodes CASSQDSLRGTGEFTEQFF.

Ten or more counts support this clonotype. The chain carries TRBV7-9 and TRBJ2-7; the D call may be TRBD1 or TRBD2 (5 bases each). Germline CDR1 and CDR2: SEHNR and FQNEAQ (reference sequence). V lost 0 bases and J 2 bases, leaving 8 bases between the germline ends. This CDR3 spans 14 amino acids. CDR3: CASSLAGTPYEQYF. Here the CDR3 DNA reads TGTGCCAGCAGCTTAGCCGGGACCCCCTACGAGCAGTACTTC. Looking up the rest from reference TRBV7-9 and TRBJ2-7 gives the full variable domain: DTGVSQNPRHKITKRGQNVTFRCDPISEHNRLYWYRQTLGQGPEFLTYFQNEAQLEKSRLLSDRFSAERPKGSFSTLEIQRTEQGDSAMYLCASSLAGTPYEQYFGPGTRLTVT.

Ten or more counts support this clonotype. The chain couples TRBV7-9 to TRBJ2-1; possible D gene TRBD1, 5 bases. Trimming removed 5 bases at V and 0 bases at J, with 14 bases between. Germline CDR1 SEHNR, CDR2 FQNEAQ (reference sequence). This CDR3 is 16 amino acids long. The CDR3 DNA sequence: TGTGCCAGCAGCCCCACAGGTCTCCGCTCCTACAATGAGCAGTTCTTC. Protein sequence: CASSPTGLRSYNEQFF. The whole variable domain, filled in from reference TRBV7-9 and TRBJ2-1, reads DTGVSQNPRHKITKRGQNVTFRCDPISEHNRLYWYRQTLGQGPEFLTYFQNEAQLEKSRLLSDRFSAERPKGSFSTLEIQRTEQGDSAMYLCASSPTGLRSYNEQFFGPGTRLTVL.

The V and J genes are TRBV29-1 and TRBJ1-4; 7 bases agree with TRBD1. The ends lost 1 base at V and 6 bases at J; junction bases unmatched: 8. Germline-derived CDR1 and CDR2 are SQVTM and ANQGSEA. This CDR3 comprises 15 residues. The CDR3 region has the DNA TGCAGCGTTGAAGGACAGGGATTGGTGGATGAAAAACTGTTTTTT. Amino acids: CSVEGQGLVDEKLFF.

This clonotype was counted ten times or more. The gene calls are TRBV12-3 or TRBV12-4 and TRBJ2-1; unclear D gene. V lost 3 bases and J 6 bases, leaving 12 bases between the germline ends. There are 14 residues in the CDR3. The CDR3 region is CASSFPRLPNEQFF. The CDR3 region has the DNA TGTGCCAGCAGTTTCCCCCGACTCCCCAATGAGCAGTTCTTC.

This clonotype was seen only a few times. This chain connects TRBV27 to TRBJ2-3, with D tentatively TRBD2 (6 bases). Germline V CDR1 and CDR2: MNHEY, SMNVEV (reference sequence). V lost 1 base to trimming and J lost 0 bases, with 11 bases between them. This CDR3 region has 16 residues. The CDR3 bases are TGTGCCAGCAGTTTATTGGGCGGGGCTAGCACAGATACGCAGTATTTT. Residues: CASSLLGGASTDTQYF.

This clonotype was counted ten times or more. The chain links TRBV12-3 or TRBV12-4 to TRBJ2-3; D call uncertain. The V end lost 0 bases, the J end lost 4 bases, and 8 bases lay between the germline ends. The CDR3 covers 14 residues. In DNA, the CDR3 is TGTGCCAGCAGTTTAGCCACCCCCCCAGATACGCAGTATTTT. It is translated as CASSLATPPDTQYF.

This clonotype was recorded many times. CDR3 sequence (DNA): TGTGCCAGTAGTATTCGGGTAGGGACTGAAGCTTTCTTT. As protein: CASSIRVGTEAFF. The chain carries TRBV19 and TRBJ1-1; D uncertain. The ends were cut back, 3 bases at V and 5 bases at J, with 10 bases in the middle. Germline V gene sequence: CDR1 LNHDA, CDR2 SQIVND (reference sequence). This CDR3 is 13 amino acids long.

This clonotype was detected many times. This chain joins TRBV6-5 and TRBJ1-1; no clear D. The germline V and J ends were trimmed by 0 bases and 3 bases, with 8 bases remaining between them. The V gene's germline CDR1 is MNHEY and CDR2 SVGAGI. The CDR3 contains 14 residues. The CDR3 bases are TGTGCCAGCAGTTACTCGAACGTAGACACTGAAGCTTTCTTT. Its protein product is CASSYSNVDTEAFF.

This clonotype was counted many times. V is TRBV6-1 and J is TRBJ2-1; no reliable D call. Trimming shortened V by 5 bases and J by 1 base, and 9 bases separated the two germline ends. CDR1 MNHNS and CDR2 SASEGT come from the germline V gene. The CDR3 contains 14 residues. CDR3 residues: CASSPGESYNEQFF. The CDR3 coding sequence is TGTGCCAGCAGTCCAGGCGAGTCCTACAATGAGCAGTTCTTC.

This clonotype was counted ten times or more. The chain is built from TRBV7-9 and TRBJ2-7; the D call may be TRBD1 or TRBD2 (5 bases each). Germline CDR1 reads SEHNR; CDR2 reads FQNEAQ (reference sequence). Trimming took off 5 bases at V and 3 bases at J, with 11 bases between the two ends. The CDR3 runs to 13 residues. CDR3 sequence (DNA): TGTGCCAGCAGCCAAGGGACCAACTACGAGCAGTACTTC. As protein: CASSQGTNYEQYF.

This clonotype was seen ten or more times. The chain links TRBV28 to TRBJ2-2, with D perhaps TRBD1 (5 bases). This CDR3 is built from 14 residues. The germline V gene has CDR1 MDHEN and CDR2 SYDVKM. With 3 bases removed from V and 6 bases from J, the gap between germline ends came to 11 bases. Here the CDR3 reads CASSFPREAGELFF. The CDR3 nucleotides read TGTGCCAGCAGTTTTCCCAGGGAAGCCGGGGAGCTGTTTTTT. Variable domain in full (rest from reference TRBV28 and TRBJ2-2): DVKVTQSSRYLVKRTGEKVFLECVQDMDHENMFWYRQDPGLGLRLIYFSYDVKMKEKGDIPEGYSVSREKKERFSLILESASTNQTSMYLCASSFPREAGELFFGEGSRLTVL.

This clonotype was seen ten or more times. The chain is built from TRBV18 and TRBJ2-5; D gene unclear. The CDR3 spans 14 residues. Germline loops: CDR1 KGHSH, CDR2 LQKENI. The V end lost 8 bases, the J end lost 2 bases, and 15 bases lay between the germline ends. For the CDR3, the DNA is TGTGCCAGCCGATATGAGGTCGTTCAAGAGACCCAGTACTTC. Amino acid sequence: CASRYEVVQETQYF.